The clone carrying this T cell receptor beta chain was seen repeatedly, ten times or more. Its antigen is as yet unknown. These data come from a study of T cells in Graves' hyperthyroidism and ophthalmopathy. Study at large: Before treatment of any kind, peripheral blood was taken at initial diagnosis. Regarding the study as a whole: In validation, the model predicted ophthalmopathy. These predictions came a median roughly 6 months before onset.

A patient was excluded if there was uncontrolled infection, other autoimmune disease, pregnancy or lactation. Thyroid ultrasound, orbital computed tomography, clinical symptoms, and serum thyroxine and TRAb underpinned diagnoses. The TCR beta CDR3 regions underwent amplification using RNA transcripts as the source. Initially, a first-round RT-PCR of the TCR CDR3 employed the HTBI primer set. MiXCR was run by TCRdb on the multiplex PCR reads, yielding one entry per CDR3 protein. Found here are around 200,000 distinct CDR3 sequences, about 18% of them singletons; the top ten hold about 29%. V gave up 11 bases and J gave up 2 bases; unmatched junction bases: 7. This CDR3 comprises 14 residues. The germline gives CDR1 LNHDA, CDR2 SQIVND (reference sequence).

The sequence came from a woman between 50 and 59 years old with Graves' hyperthyroidism. The chain carries TRBV19 and TRBJ2-1, with TRBD2 matching over 9 bases. Sequencing was done on a sample of blood. CDR3 sequence: CAGGKRGAYNEQFF. The CDR3 DNA reads as TGTGCCGGCGGGAAGCGGGGGGCCTACAATGAGCAGTTCTTC.